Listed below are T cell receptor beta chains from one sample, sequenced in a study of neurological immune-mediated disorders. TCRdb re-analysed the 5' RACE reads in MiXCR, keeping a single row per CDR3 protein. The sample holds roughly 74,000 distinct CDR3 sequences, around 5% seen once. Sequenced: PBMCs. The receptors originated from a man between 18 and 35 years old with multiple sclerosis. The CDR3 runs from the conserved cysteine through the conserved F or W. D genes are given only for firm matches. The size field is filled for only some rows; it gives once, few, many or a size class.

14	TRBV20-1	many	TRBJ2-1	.	TGCAGTGCTAGGGTAGCGGACTTCCGGAATGAGCAGTTCTTC	CSARVADFRNEQFF
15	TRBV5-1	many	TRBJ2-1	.	TGCGCCAGCAGCGACATGCAGGGCTCCTACAATGAGCAGTTCTTC	CASSDMQGSYNEQFF
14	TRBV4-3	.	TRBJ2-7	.	TGCGCCAGCAGCCAAGATAACTCCCCCTACGAGCAGTACTTC	CASSQDNSPYEQYF
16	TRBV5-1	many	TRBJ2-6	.	TGCGCCAGCAGCCCATTTGGAGAATCTGGGGCCAACGTCCTGACTTTC	CASSPFGESGANVLTF
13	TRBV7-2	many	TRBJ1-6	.	TGTGCCAGCAGCTTACAGGGCGGTTCACCCCTCCACTTT	CASSLQGGSPLHF
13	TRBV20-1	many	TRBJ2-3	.	TGCAGTGCCCTAGTAAGGGTGACAGATACGCAGTATTTT	CSALVRVTDTQYF
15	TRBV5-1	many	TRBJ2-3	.	TGCGCCAGCAGCTTGGGGGTCGCGGACACAGATACGCAGTATTTT	CASSLGVADTDTQYF
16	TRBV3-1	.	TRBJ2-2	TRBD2	TGTGCCAGCAGCCCCCAGACTAGCCCGAACACCGGGGAGCTGTTTTTT	CASSPQTSPNTGELFF
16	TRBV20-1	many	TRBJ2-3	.	TGCAGTGCTGGCAGTTGGGCAGGGGAAGGTACAGATACGCAGTATTTT	CSAGSWAGEGTDTQYF
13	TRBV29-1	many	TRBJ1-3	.	TGCAGCGTTATAGGAGGATCTGGAAACACCATATATTTT	CSVIGGSGNTIYF
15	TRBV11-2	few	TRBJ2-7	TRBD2	TGTGCCAGCAGCTTAGAGCTAGCGGGAGCCTACGAGCAGTACTTC	CASSLELAGAYEQYF
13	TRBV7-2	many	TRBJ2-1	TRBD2	TGTGCCAGCAGCGCCAGCGGGGAGGGTGAGCAGTTCTTC	CASSASGEGEQFF
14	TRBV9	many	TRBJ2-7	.	TGTGCCAGCAGCCCAGGAAGGGGTTCTTACGAGCAGTACTTC	CASSPGRGSYEQYF
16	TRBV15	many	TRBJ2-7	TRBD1	TGTGCCACCAGCTTAACCGGGACAGGGGCCTTCTACGAGCAGTACTTC	CATSLTGTGAFYEQYF
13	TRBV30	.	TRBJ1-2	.	TGTGCCTGGAGTGTACGGGGGGCCTATGGCTACACCTTC	CAWSVRGAYGYTF
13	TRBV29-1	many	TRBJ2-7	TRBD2	TGCAGCGTGGGCGGACCTAGCGGATACGAGCAGTACTTC	CSVGGPSGYEQYF
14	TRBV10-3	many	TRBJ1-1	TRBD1	TGTGCCATCAGTGAGTCAACAGGGGGAACTGAAGCTTTCTTT	CAISESTGGTEAFF
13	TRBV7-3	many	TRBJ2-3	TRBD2	TGTGCCAGTTCGACTAGCGGCACAGATACGCAGTATTTT	CASSTSGTDTQYF
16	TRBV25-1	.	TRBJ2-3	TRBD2	TGTGCCAGCACCGGCGGAACCGGGACTAGCGCCGATACGCAGTATTTT	CASTGGTGTSADTQYF
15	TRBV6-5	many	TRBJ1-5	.	TGTGCCACAATGCCAAACGGCTGGGAAGAGCAGCCCCAGCATTTT	CATMPNGWEEQPQHF
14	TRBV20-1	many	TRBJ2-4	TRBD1	TGCAGTGCTAGACCTGACAGGGGCAAAAACATTCAGTACTTC	CSARPDRGKNIQYF
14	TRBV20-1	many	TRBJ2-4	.	TGCAGTGCGGGGGGGACAGTAGCCAAAAACATTCAGTACTTC	CSAGGTVAKNIQYF
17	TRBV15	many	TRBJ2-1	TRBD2	TGTGCCACCAGCAGAGACCCCACAGCGGGGGGGCACAATGAGCAGTTCTTC	CATSRDPTAGGHNEQFF
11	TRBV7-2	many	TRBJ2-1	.	TGTGCCAGCAGCTTAGTACGCGAGCAGTTCTTC	CASSLVREQFF
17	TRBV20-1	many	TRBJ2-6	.	TGCAGTGCTAGAGGTCGGGGGCCAGGCTCTGGGGCCAACGTCCTGACTTTC	CSARGRGPGSGANVLTF
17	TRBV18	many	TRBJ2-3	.	TGTGCCAGCTCACCACCGCGGTACGCCCCCTCAGGGGATACGCAGTATTTT	CASSPPRYAPSGDTQYF
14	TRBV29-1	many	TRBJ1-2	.	TGCAGCGTTTGGACGGGGCGGGGTAACTATGGCTACACCTTC	CSVWTGRGNYGYTF
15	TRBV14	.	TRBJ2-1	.	TGTGCCAGCAGCCAAGATAGCTACTCCTACAATGAGCAGTTCTTC	CASSQDSYSYNEQFF
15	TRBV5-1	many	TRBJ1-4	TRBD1	TGCGCCAGCAGCGACAGGGCTGAACCTAGTGAAAAACTGTTTTTT	CASSDRAEPSEKLFF
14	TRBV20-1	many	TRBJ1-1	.	TGCAGTGCGAGGGGGACGATCGCCGACATTGAAGCTTTCTTT	CSARGTIADIEAFF
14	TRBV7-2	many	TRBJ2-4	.	TGTGCCAGCAGCTCGAGGGGGGCGGGAAACATTCAGTACTTC	CASSSRGAGNIQYF
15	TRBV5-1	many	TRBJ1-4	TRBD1	TGCGCCAGCAGCTTGGGTACAGGGGCTAATGAAAAACTGTTTTTT	CASSLGTGANEKLFF
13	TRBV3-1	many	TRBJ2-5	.	TGTGCCAGCAGCCAAACGGCCCCCGAGACCCAGTACTTC	CASSQTAPETQYF
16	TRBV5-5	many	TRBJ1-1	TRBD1	TGTGCCAGCAGACAAACAGGGGGCGCGGTGAACACTGAAGCTTTCTTT	CASRQTGGAVNTEAFF
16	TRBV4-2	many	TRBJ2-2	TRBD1	TGTGCCAGCAGCCATCAAGGGGGCCGGGGCACCGGGGAGCTGTTTTTT	CASSHQGGRGTGELFF
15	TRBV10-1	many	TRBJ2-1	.	TGCGCCAGCAGTGATGGTGGGGGCTCCTACAATGAGCAGTTCTTC	CASSDGGGSYNEQFF
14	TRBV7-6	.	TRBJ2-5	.	TGTGCCAGCAGCTCCCTGGGGGGCTTGGAGACCCAGTACTTC	CASSSLGGLETQYF
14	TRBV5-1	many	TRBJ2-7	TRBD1	TGCGCCAGCAGCCCGACAGGGAGCTCCTACGAGCAGTACTTC	CASSPTGSSYEQYF
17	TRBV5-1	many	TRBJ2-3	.	TGCGCCAGCAGCTTGGTGTCTGGGGGCGCATTCCTAGATACGCAGTATTTT	CASSLVSGGAFLDTQYF
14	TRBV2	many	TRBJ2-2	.	TGTGCCACAAGGGGGTCCGTGGACACCGGGGAGCTGTTTTTT	CATRGSVDTGELFF
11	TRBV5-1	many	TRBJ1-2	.	TGCGCCAGCAGCTTGGATTCTGGCTACACCTTC	CASSLDSGYTF
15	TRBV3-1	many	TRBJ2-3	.	TGTGCCAGCAGCCAAGTAAGGACAGTCACAGATACGCAGTATTTT	CASSQVRTVTDTQYF
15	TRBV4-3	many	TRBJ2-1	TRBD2	TGCGCCAGCAGCCGCGGGGGTGGGAGGGGCAATGAGCAGTTCTTC	CASSRGGGRGNEQFF
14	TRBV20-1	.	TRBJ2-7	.	TGCAGTGCTTCTATGAAAGGTAGCTCCTACGAGCAGTACTTC	CSASMKGSSYEQYF
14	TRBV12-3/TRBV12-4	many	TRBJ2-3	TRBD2	TGTGCCAGCAATAGAGCGGGGTCCACAGATACGCAGTATTTT	CASNRAGSTDTQYF
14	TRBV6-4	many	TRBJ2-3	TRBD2	TGTGCCAGCAGTGACGGGGGGGGCACAGATACGCAGTATTTT	CASSDGGGTDTQYF
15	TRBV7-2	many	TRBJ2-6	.	TGTGCCAGCAGCCCAGACTACTCTGGGGCCAACGTCCTGACTTTC	CASSPDYSGANVLTF
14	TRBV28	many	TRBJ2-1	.	TGTGCCAGCAGACCGACTACCTTGTACAATGAGCAGTTCTTC	CASRPTTLYNEQFF
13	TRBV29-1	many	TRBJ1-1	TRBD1	TGCAGCGTTGGGGGGACAGCGAACACTGAAGCTTTCTTT	CSVGGTANTEAFF
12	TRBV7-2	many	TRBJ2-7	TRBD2	TGTGCCAGCAGTACCTTTAGCGGGGGCGATTCCTTC	CASSTFSGGDSF
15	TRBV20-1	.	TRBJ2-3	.	TGCAGTGCTAGTCCGCTGGAGGAAAGGGCAGATACGCAGTATTTT	CSASPLEERADTQYF
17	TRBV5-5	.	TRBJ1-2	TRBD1	TGTGCCAGCAGCTTAGGGGGACAGGGGTCCTTTAACTATGGCTACACCTTC	CASSLGGQGSFNYGYTF
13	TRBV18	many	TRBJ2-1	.	TGTGCCAGCTCACCACGAGGGGGGGGTGAGCAGTTCTTC	CASSPRGGGEQFF